This TCR beta chain appears in the sequencing data of a study of T-cell reconstitution after alpha-beta-depleted transplantation in children. This CDR3 has 15 amino acids. With 4 bases removed from V and 6 bases from J, the gap between germline ends came to 14 bases. The germline V gene encodes CDR1 SGHRS and CDR2 YFSETQ. A library of TCRbeta sequences, prepared with unique molecular identifiers, was generated. TCRdb reanalysed the PCR reads using MiXCR and keeps one entry per CDR3 protein. Among about 610,000 distinct CDR3 sequences listed, over 9.5% were seen once. This clonotype was picked up many times.

This sequence originates from a human donor who donated a stem cell graft to a child with acute myeloid leukemia. The chain recombines TRBV5-1 with TRBJ1-6, with D possibly being TRBD1 (6 bases). The sample consisted of PBMCs from the stem cell graft donor, taken from the stem cell graft. DNA of the CDR3: TGCGCCAGCAGCCCGTCCGGACAGAGTAATTCACCCCTCCACTTT. This encodes CASSPSGQSNSPLHF.